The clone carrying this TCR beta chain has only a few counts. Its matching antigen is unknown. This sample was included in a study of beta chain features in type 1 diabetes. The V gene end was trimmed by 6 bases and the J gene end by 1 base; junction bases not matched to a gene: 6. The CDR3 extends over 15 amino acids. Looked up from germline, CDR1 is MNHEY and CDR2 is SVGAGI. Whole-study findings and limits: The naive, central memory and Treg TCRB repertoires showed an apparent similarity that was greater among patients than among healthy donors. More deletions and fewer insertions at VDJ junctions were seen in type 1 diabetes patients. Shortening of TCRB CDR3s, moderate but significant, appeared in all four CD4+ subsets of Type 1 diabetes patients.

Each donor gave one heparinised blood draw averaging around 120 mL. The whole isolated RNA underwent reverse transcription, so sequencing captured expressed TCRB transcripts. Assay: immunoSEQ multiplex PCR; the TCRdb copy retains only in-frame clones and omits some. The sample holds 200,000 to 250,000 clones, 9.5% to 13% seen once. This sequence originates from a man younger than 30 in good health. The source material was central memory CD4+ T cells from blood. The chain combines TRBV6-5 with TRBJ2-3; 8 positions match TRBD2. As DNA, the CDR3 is TGTGCCAGCAGGCGAGCGGGAGACGGCACAGATACGCAGTATTTT. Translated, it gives CASRRAGDGTDTQYF.